Here is one T cell receptor beta chain with its context. Its target is not known. The sample belongs to a study of T cell responses to AZD1222 COVID-19 vaccine. This CDR3 contains 13 residues. J was trimmed by 5 bases and V by 5 bases; bases with no gene match: 5. Germline V CDR1 and CDR2: LNHDA, SQIVND (reference sequence). The protocol was immunoSEQ multiplex PCR, while the TCRdb copy is restricted to in-frame clones and leaves out a portion. The sample consists of under 75,000 clones, roughly 85% of them appearing once. The study's findings and limits: Mostly white British, mostly female donors; authors suggested clonal diversity may be underestimated. After the peak T cell response, and only then, were repertoires sampled.

This specimen was peripheral blood, taken on day 0 of AZD1222 vaccination. The receptor comes from an adult in good health. The gene calls are TRBV19 and TRBJ1-1; 7 bases match TRBD1. The CDR3 DNA sequence: TGTGCCAGTAGTCCCAGGGGGTGGACTGAAGCTTTCTTT. It specifies CASSPRGWTEAFF. The complete variable domain, with remaining parts taken from reference TRBV19 and TRBJ1-1, reads DGGITQSPKYLFRKEGQNVTLSCEQNLNHDAMYWYRQDPGQGLRLIYYSQIVNDFQKGDIAEGYSVSREKKESFPLTVTSAQKNPTAFYLCASSPRGWTEAFFGQGTRLTVV.